Listed here are 4 T cell receptor beta chains from one sample, sequenced in a study of T cell responses to AZD1222 COVID-19 vaccine. Libraries were prepared by immunoSEQ multiplex PCR; TCRdb keeps only in-frame clonotypes and omits some of them. Of about 160,000 clones detected, roughly nine tenths appear once; the ten largest clones hold over 1.5%. The sequenced sample was peripheral blood, obtained on day 0 of AZD1222 vaccination. These receptors were collected from an adult in good health.

The gene calls are TRBV29-1 and TRBJ2-7; 11 bases align to TRBD1. Germline V gives CDR1 SQVTM, CDR2 ANQGSEA. Trimming at V came to 7 bases and at J to 4 bases, leaving 9 bases not matched to a gene. This CDR3 spans 14 amino acids. This CDR3 is CSAGRDRGNYEQYF. The CDR3 coding sequence is TGCAGCGCCGGACGGGACAGGGGGAATTACGAGCAGTACTTC.

The rearrangement joins TRBV5-1 to TRBJ2-3, with 8 bases that match TRBD2. Looked up from germline, CDR1 is SGHRS and CDR2 is YFSETQ. The ends lost 0 bases at V and 2 bases at J; junction bases unmatched: 5. The CDR3 is 16 residues long. CDR3 coding DNA: TGCGCCAGCAGCTTGGTTGGTAGCGGGACCACAGATACGCAGTATTTT. Encoded protein: CASSLVGSGTTDTQYF.

In its sample, this clone was seen a few times. The chain combines TRBV29-1 with TRBJ2-1; 7 positions agree with TRBD1. This CDR3 spans 16 amino acids. The ends lost 2 bases at V and 5 bases at J; junction bases unmatched: 12. Per germline, CDR1 SQVTM and CDR2 ANQGSEA. The CDR3 nucleotides read TGCAGCGTTGAAACAGGGCAGGGGGAATTTAACAATGAGCAGTTCTTC. Translating gives CSVETGQGEFNNEQFF.

CDR3 sequence (DNA): TGTGCCAGCAGCTTGGCCCCGACAGGGGTTGACGGCTACACCTTC. This codes for CASSLAPTGVDGYTF. The J gene is TRBJ1-2, the V gene TRBV5-6; 8 bases agree with TRBD1. The CDR3 runs to 15 residues. The V segment lost 0 bases and the J segment 8 bases; nucleotides outside the gene matches: 9. In germline, CDR1 is SGHDT, CDR2 YYEEEE.